This T cell receptor beta chain was sequenced in a study of molecular identifiers for immune sequencing clone quantification. The study's findings and limits: Clone sizes that are highly expanded could be underestimated when identical TCR molecules share a barcode. It was shown that clones above 20 RNA copies held over 99% of effector molecules, but under 1% in naive cells.

Naive CD8 library inputs spanned about 17,000 to 1,100,000 sorted cells and 10%, 30% or 50% RNA. Naive CD8 T cells were picked out by sorting for CD8+CD4-CCR7+CD45RA+. This CDR3 is 14 amino acids long. Germline lookup yields CDR1 SEHNR and CDR2 FQNEAQ (reference sequence). Points on this clonotype: The antigen remains unidentified. The junction differs from germline at one of its ends, possibly a read error.

MiXCR was run by TCRdb on the PCR reads, yielding one entry per CDR3 protein. The sample consists of under 75,000 distinct CDR3 sequences, roughly a fifth of them appearing once. The sequence derives from a human donor in good health. Some libraries in this study had Jurkat cell RNA spiked in. The sequenced material came from naive CD8+ T cells from blood, with Jurkat cell RNA spiked in. Subset of the sample: FACS-sorted CD8+CD4-CCR7+CD45RA+ naive T cells. The chain has TRBV7-9 and TRBJ2-1; D is possibly TRBD2 (5 bases). CDR3 residues: CASSLAVLENGQFF. CDR3 DNA sequence: TGTGCCAGCAGCTTAGCCGTACTAGAGAATGGGCAGTTCTTC.